Many counts were recorded for the clone carrying this T cell receptor beta chain. Unique molecular identifiers were attached to individual cDNA molecules during library preparation. TCRdb re-derived calls from the RACE reads in MiXCR, one entry per CDR3 protein. The repertoire includes 35,000 or so distinct CDR3 sequences, about 9.4% of them detected once, and roughly 27% sits in the top ten. This sample is part of a study of human T cells and chemical hapten exposure. The overall study: Recorded diagnoses among the mostly female patients were alopecia areata, totalis or universalis.

Described time point: pre-sensitization, week 0. Described treatment: therapeutic diphenylcyclopropenone sensitization with weekly scalp DPC. Total RNA was extracted from unfractionated whole blood. The specimen comprised whole blood, sampled in connection with sensitization to the hapten diphenylcyclopropenone (DPC). The sequence was collected from a man between 45 and 60 years old with alopecia areata. Some clones in this sample may be carry-over from other donors' samples.

The CDR3 coding sequence is TGCAGCGTCCGGAGAGCGGGAGGGCCCAATGAGCAGTTCTTC. Translation: CSVRRAGGPNEQFF. The chain is built from TRBV29-1 and TRBJ2-1; 10 nucleotides line up with TRBD2. CDR1 SQVTM and CDR2 ANQGSEA come from the germline V gene. The V gene end was trimmed by 6 bases and the J gene end by 6 bases; junction bases not matched to a gene: 8. The CDR3 totals 14 residues.